This T cell receptor beta chain was identified in a study of control samples from healthy donors and cancer patients. TCRdb's table, derived via immunoSEQ multiplex PCR, lists solely in-frame clones and lacks some. This sample yields about 160,000 clones, of which around 94% are seen a single time; 12% to 15% belongs to the top ten. Trimming left V 8 bases short and J 5 bases short, with 18 bases between. Germline CDR1 and CDR2: MNHEY and SMNVEV (reference sequence). The CDR3 consists of 14 residues. Specimen: PBMCs. The chain recombines TRBV27 with TRBJ2-5; possible D gene TRBD1, 7 bases. The receptor was isolated from a man aged 55-75 years with colorectal cancer. The CDR3 loop reads CASRTTGAGETQYF. The DNA of the CDR3 is TGTGCCAGCCGGACCACAGGGGCGGGGGAGACCCAGTACTTC.